This TCR beta chain stems from a study of cytomegalovirus exposure and HLA in healthy donors. Findings and limits, study-wide: The authors later found most CMV-associated TCR beta chains appeared HLA-restricted. A classifier reportedly called cytomegalovirus status with high sensitivity and specificity.

The V gene's germline CDR1 is MRHNA and CDR2 SNTAGT. Deletions cut 0 bases from V and 1 base from J, with 12 bases between. CDR3 length: 16 residues. The PCR employed 60 Vbeta primers together with 13 Jbeta primers. The data were produced by immunoSEQ multiplex PCR, yet TCRdb's version contains in-frame clones alone and is incomplete. The sample lists about 170,000 clones; over 75% were seen once. A single count supports this clone. The antigen remains undetermined. The sequenced material came from PBMCs. This clonotype was sampled from a male donor in good health and CMV-seronegative. The chain joins TRBV6-4 to TRBJ2-5, with D possibly being TRBD1 (5 bases). CDR3 sequence: CASSDSPGPPQETQYF. CDR3 coding DNA: TGTGCCAGCAGTGACTCTCCAGGGCCACCCCAAGAGACCCAGTACTTC.